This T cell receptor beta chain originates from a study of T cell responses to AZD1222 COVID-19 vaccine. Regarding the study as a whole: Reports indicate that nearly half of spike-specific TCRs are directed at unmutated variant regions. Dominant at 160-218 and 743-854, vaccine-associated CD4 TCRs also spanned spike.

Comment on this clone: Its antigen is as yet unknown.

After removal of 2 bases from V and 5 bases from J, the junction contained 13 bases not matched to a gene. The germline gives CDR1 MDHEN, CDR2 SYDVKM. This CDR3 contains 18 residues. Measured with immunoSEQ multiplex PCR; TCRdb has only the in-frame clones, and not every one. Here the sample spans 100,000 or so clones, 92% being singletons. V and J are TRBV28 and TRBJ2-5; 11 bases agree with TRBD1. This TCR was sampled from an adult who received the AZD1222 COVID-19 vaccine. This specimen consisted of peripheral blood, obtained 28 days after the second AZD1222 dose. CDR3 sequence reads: CASSLGDRGKLLSETQYF. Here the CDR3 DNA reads TGTGCCAGCAGTTTAGGGGACAGGGGGAAGTTATTGTCTGAGACCCAGTACTTC.